The rows below give T cell receptor beta chains drawn from one sample of a study of shared clonotypes between healthy human individuals. Sequencing was performed with immunoSEQ multiplex PCR; in TCRdb, only in-frame clones are kept and a portion is missing. The sample consists of approximately 2,000,000 clones, roughly 90% of them appearing once. Specimen: naive CD4+ T cells from PBMCs. These receptors were taken from a man aged 18 to 30 in good health. Some clones in this sample may be carry-over from other donors' samples. Each CDR3 is given with its conserved first and last residue. The D gene is left open where the match is weak. The size field is filled for only some rows; it gives once, few, many or a size class.

J gene,clone size,D gene,V gene,CDR3 protein,CDR3 DNA
TRBJ1-1,.,TRBD1,TRBV28,CASSGGQANTEAFF,TGTGCCAGCAGTGGGGGACAGGCTAACACTGAAGCTTTCTTT
TRBJ2-1,.,.,TRBV15,CATSRDKQYNEQFF,TGTGCCACCAGCAGAGATAAGCAGTACAATGAGCAGTTCTTC
TRBJ1-1,few,TRBD1,TRBV2,CARRTGLGTEAFF,TGTGCCCGTCGGACAGGGTTGGGCACTGAAGCTTTCTTT
TRBJ2-2,.,.,TRBV5-1,CASSLVAANTGELFF,TGCGCCAGCAGCTTGGTCGCAGCGAACACCGGGGAGCTGTTTTTT
TRBJ1-1,few,.,TRBV6-6,CASSYGEGAEAFF,TGTGCCAGCAGTTACGGCGAAGGGGCTGAAGCTTTCTTT
TRBJ2-7,.,.,TRBV6-6,CASRAGHTSSYEQYF,TGTGCCAGCAGGGCAGGGCACACCAGCTCCTACGAGCAGTACTTC
TRBJ2-7,.,TRBD2,TRBV9,CASSVRGLAGPYEQYF,TGTGCCAGCAGCGTCCGAGGACTAGCGGGACCCTACGAGCAGTACTTC
TRBJ2-5,.,.,TRBV7-6,CASSRGVSGAQETQYF,TGTGCCAGCAGCCGAGGGGTTAGCGGAGCACAAGAGACCCAGTACTTC
TRBJ1-1,.,TRBD1,TRBV6-1,CASITGQGNTEAFF,TGTGCCAGCATTACAGGACAGGGGAACACTGAAGCTTTCTTT
TRBJ2-2,.,.,TRBV28,CASSPTREGPYTGELFF,TGTGCCAGCAGTCCCACCCGAGAGGGGCCTTACACCGGGGAGCTGTTTTTT
TRBJ2-1,once,.,TRBV19,CASSMDWYGEQFF,TGTGCCAGTAGTATGGACTGGTATGGTGAGCAGTTCTTC
TRBJ2-7,once,.,TRBV7-9,CASSFGLEQYF,TGTGCCAGCAGCTTCGGGCTCGAGCAGTACTTC
TRBJ1-6,.,.,TRBV30,CAWSVRGQSLHF,TGTGCCTGGAGTGTACGCGGGCAGTCCCTCCACTTT
TRBJ1-6,.,.,TRBV27,CASTSLGYNSPLHF,TGTGCCAGCACCTCTCTGGGCTATAATTCACCCCTCCACTTT
TRBJ2-2,.,.,TRBV6-5,CASTSFGELFF,TGTGCCAGCACCTCTTTTGGGGAGCTGTTTTTT
TRBJ2-5,once,.,TRBV7-2,CASSLPRETQYF,TGTGCCAGCAGCTTACCGAGGGAGACCCAGTACTTC
TRBJ2-1,.,TRBD2,TRBV28,CASSPFLGLAAHEQFF,TGTGCCAGCAGCCCATTTTTGGGACTAGCGGCTCATGAGCAGTTCTTC
TRBJ2-3,.,TRBD1,TRBV5-1,CASSLWGQEITDTQYF,TGCGCCAGCAGCTTGTGGGGACAGGAAATCACAGATACGCAGTATTTT
TRBJ2-2,once,TRBD2,TRBV9,CASSPPVGGPPNTGELFF,TGTGCCAGCAGCCCCCCCGTGGGAGGGCCCCCAAACACCGGGGAGCTGTTTTTT
TRBJ2-1,.,.,TRBV29-1,CSVEEGVGDEQFF,TGCAGCGTTGAAGAGGGGGTCGGAGATGAGCAGTTCTTC
TRBJ2-3,.,.,TRBV5-1,CASSLAVDGATDTQYF,TGCGCCAGCAGCTTGGCCGTGGACGGAGCCACAGATACGCAGTATTTT
TRBJ2-7,.,TRBD2,TRBV5-5,CASSWGGRIYYEQYF,TGTGCCAGCAGCTGGGGGGGTAGGATTTACTACGAGCAGTACTTC